The 10 T cell receptor beta chains below come from one sample, sequenced in a study of blood T cells in healthy people across ages. Primed by a sample-barcoded 5' primer and a J-beta primer mix, a second PCR proceeded for about 6 to 11 cycles. MiXCR, applied by TCRdb to the 5' RACE reads, yields one record per CDR3 protein. The data show 1.8 million or so distinct CDR3 sequences, with more than 35% seen just once and more than 20% held by the top ten. Material for sequencing was blood. These receptors all come from a human donor in good health.

In regard to this clonotype: A much bigger clone sits one base away, suggesting this may be a read error. V is TRBV20-1 and J is TRBJ2-3; 9 nucleotides align to TRBD2. Germline assignment: CDR1 DFQATT and CDR2 SNEGSKA (reference sequence). V was pared by 5 bases and J by 11 bases, with 14 bases of the junction left unmatched. This CDR3 spans 14 amino acids. The CDR3 bases are TGCAGTGCTGGAGGGACTAGCAGGGGGGGAAAGCAGTATTTT. The encoded protein is CSAGGTSRGGKQYF.

The sample holds a few counts of this clonotype. Here the CDR3 DNA reads TGTGCCAGCAGTTTCGGCTCCGGCCTACTCGCTGGCTACACCTTC. Its protein is CASSFGSGLLAGYTF. The chain couples TRBV27 to TRBJ1-2; D is ambiguous. V lost 3 bases, J lost 7 bases, and 18 bases lay in between. This CDR3 region has 15 residues. Germline V CDR1 and CDR2: MNHEY, SMNVEV (reference sequence).

J is TRBJ2-5 and V is TRBV5-1, with 14 bases fitting TRBD2. The ends lost 5 bases at V and 1 base at J; junction bases unmatched: 7. The V gene's germline CDR1 is SGHRS and CDR2 YFSETQ. There are 17 residues in the CDR3. The DNA for the CDR3 is TGCGCCAGCAGAACGGGACTAGCGGGGGCCCTCCAAGAGACCCAGTACTTC. Protein sequence: CASRTGLAGALQETQYF.

The chain uses TRBV7-6 and TRBJ2-5, with D perhaps matching TRBD2 (5 bases). Near its end, the DNA agrees better with TRBJ2-7, so the J call may be wrong. This CDR3 is built from 14 residues. Looked up from germline, CDR1 is SGHVS and CDR2 is FNYEAQ. Written as DNA, the CDR3 is TGTGCCAGCAGGCTAGGAGAGGGATACTACGAGCAGTACTTC. Translated, it gives CASRLGEGYYEQYF.

The genes are TRBV20-1 and TRBJ1-1; possible D gene TRBD1, 6 bases. The CDR3 sequence is 13 residues long. V lost 2 bases to trimming and J lost 1 base, with 8 bases between them. In germline, CDR1 is DFQATT, CDR2 SNEGSKA (reference sequence). CDR3 region: CSARQGQNTEAFF. CDR3 in DNA: TGCAGTGCTAGACAGGGGCAGAACACTGAAGCTTTCTTT.

Comments on this clonotype: This clone may be a read error of a much larger clone one base away. This sequence joins TRBV7-6 and TRBJ1-2; D unclear. Germline values: CDR1 SGHVS, CDR2 FNYEAQ. The V end lost 3 bases, the J end lost 4 bases, and 9 bases lay between the germline ends. CDR3 size: 13 residues. The CDR3 nucleotides read TGTGCCAGCAGCTTGGACGGATGCTATGGCTACACCTTC. Its translation: CASSLDGCYGYTF.

The genes are TRBV4-3 and TRBJ2-5; D is unresolved. Germline V gene sequence: CDR1 LGHNA, CDR2 YSLEER. This CDR3 comprises 13 residues. Trimming stripped 2 bases from V and 1 base from J, with 5 bases between. CDR3 amino acids: CASSQHTQETQYF. The DNA for the CDR3 is TGCGCCAGCAGCCAACACACCCAAGAGACCCAGTACTTC.

There are a few counts of this clonotype. The J gene is TRBJ2-3, the V gene TRBV24-1; D is undetermined. Trimming took 4 bases from V and 8 from J, leaving 12 bases between them. The CDR3 has 13 amino acids. The germline V gene has CDR1 KGHDR and CDR2 SFDVKD. For the CDR3, the DNA is TGTGCCACCAGTGACCCTGTATCGGGTACGCAGTATTTT. Translation: CATSDPVSGTQYF.

The chain combines TRBV28 with TRBJ2-1; 7 bases align to TRBD1. CDR1 is MDHEN and CDR2 is SYDVKM in the germline V gene. The CDR3 consists of 15 residues. The V segment lost 6 bases and the J segment 5 bases; nucleotides outside the gene matches: 10. This chain's CDR3 is CASSSTEGAHNEQFF. In DNA, the CDR3 is TGTGCCAGCAGCTCCACTGAGGGGGCCCACAATGAGCAGTTCTTC. The whole variable domain, remainder taken from reference TRBV28 and TRBJ2-1, is DVKVTQSSRYLVKRTGEKVFLECVQDMDHENMFWYRQDPGLGLRLIYFSYDVKMKEKGDIPEGYSVSREKKERFSLILESASTNQTSMYLCASSSTEGAHNEQFFGPGTRLTVL.

Only one count was recorded for this clonotype. It may be a read error: a sequence one base away is much more abundant. The gene calls are TRBV4-3 and TRBJ2-6, with 7 nucleotides matching TRBD1. The CDR3 runs to 18 residues. Germline CDR1 and CDR2: LGHNA and YSLEER. The DNA of the CDR3 is TGCGCCAGCAGCCTAGACCTCTCAGGGGGAGCTGGGACCAACGTCCTGACTTTC. It specifies CASSLDLSGGAGTNVLTF.